The table lists the clone carrying this T cell receptor (beta chain) with many counts. These data come from a study of T-cell reconstitution after alpha-beta-depleted transplantation in children. The CDR3 is made up of 13 amino acids. Trimming removed 4 bases at V and 1 base at J, with 8 bases between. CDR1 SGHRS and CDR2 YFSETQ come from the germline V gene. The library targeted TCRbeta and was prepared with unique molecular identifiers. TCRdb independently ran MiXCR on the PCR reads; one entry per CDR3 protein. The sample carries about 230,000 distinct CDR3 sequences, 9.7% recorded once. Sequenced here: PBMCs from the stem cell graft donor, sampled from the stem cell graft. The source of this sequence is a human donor who donated a stem cell graft to a child with SCID. The gene calls are TRBV5-1 and TRBJ2-5; D unclear. The CDR3 DNA reads TGCGCCAGCAGCGGACCCAGCCAAGAGACCCAGTACTTC. It codes for CASSGPSQETQYF.